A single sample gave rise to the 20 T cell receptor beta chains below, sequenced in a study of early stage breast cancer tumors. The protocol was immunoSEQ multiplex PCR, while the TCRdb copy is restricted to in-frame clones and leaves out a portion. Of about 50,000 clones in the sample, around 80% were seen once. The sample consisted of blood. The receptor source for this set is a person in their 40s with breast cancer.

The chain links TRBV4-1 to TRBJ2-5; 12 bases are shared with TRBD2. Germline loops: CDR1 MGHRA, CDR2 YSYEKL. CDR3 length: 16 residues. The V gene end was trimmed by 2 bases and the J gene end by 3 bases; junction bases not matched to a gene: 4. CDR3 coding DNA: TGCGCCAGCAGCCAACCTAGCGGGAGGGCCAAAGAGACCCAGTACTTC. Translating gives CASSQPSGRAKETQYF.

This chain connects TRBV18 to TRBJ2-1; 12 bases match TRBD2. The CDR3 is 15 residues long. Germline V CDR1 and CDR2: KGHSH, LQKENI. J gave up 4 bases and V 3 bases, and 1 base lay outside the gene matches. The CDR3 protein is CASSPGLAGYNEQFF. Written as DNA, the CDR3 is TGTGCCAGCTCACCGGGACTAGCGGGTTACAATGAGCAGTTCTTC.

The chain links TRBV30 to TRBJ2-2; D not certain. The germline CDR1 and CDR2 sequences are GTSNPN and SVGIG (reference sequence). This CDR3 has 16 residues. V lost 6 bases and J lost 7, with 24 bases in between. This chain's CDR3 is CACTFVDRLVGGELFF. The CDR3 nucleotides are TGTGCCTGTACCTTTGTGGACCGCCTCGTTGGCGGGGAGCTGTTTTTT.

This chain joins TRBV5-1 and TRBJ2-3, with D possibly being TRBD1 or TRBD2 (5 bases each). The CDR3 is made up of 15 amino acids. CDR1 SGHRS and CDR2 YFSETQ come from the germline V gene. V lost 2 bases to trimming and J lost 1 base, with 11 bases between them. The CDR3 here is CASSLRGDGTDTQYF. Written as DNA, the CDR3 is TGCGCCAGCAGCTTAAGAGGGGACGGCACAGATACGCAGTATTTT.

The CDR3 DNA reads TGTGCCAGTAGTAGGGGAGTATCCTACAATGAGCAGTTCTTC. Translation gives CASSRGVSYNEQFF. The chain recombines TRBV19 with TRBJ2-1, with a tentative D call TRBD2 (5 bases). Germline V gene data show CDR1 as LNHDA and CDR2 as SQIVND (reference sequence). The CDR3 has 14 amino acids. V was clipped by 4 bases and J by 1 base, with 8 bases between them. Full variable domain (missing parts from reference TRBV19 and TRBJ2-1): DGGITQSPKYLFRKEGQNVTLSCEQNLNHDAMYWYRQDPGQGLRLIYYSQIVNDFQKGDIAEGYSVSREKKESFPLTVTSAQKNPTAFYLCASSRGVSYNEQFFGPGTRLTVL.

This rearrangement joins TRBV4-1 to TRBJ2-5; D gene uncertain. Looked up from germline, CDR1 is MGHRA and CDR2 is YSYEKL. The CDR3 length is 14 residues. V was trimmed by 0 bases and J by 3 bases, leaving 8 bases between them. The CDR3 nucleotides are TGCGCCAGCAGCCAAGATACCCTAGAAGAGACCCAGTACTTC. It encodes CASSQDTLEETQYF.

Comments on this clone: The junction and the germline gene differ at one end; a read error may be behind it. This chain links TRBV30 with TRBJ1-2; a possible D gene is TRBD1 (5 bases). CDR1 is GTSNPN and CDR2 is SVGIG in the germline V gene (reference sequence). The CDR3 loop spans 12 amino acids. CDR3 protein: CAWNTPGLRVFF. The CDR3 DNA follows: TGTGCCTGGAACACCCCGGGCCTCAGGGTTTTCTTC.

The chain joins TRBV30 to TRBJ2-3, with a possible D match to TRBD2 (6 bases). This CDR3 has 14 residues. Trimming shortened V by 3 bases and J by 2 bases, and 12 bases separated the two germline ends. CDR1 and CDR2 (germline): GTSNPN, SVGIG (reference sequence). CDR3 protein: CAWSLAGYTDTQYF. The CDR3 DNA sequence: TGTGCCTGGAGCCTGGCGGGATACACAGATACGCAGTATTTT.

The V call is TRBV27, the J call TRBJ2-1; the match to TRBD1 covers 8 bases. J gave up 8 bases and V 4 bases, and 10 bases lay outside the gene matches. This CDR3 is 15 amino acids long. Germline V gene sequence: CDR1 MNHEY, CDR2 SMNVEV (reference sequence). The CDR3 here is CASSSSGTGAYEQFF. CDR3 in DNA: TGTGCCAGCAGTTCGTCCGGGACAGGTGCGTATGAGCAGTTCTTC.

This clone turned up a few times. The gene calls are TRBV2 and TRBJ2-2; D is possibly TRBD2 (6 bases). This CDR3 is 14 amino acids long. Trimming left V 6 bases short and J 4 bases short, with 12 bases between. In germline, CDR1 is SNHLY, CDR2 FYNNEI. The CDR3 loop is CASRGGIATGELFF. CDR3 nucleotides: TGTGCCAGCAGGGGCGGGATAGCCACCGGGGAGCTGTTTTTT.

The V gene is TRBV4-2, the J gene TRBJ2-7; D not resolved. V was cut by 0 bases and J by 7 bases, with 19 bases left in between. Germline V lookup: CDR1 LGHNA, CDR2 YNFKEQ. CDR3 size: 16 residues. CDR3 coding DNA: TGTGCCAGCAGCCAAGATCGGACCCTACTACTACAGGAGCAGTACTTC. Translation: CASSQDRTLLLQEQYF.

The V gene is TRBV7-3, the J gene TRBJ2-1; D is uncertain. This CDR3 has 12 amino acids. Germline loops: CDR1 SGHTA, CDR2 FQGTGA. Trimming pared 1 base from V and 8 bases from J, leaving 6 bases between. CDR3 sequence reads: CASSLSGDEQFF. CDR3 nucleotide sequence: TGTGCCAGCAGCTTAAGTGGAGATGAGCAGTTCTTC. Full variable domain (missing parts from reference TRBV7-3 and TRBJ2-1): GAGVSQTPSNKVTEKGKYVELRCDPISGHTALYWYRQSLGQGPEFLIYFQGTGAADDSGLPNDRFFAVRPEGSVSTLKIQRTERGDSAVYLCASSLSGDEQFFGPGTRLTVL.

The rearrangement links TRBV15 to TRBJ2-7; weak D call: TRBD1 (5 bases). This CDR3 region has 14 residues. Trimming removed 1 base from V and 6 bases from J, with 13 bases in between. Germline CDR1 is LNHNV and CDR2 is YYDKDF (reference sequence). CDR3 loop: CATSRVPGLGEQYF. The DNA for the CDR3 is TGTGCCACCAGCAGAGTTCCAGGGCTGGGCGAGCAGTACTTC.

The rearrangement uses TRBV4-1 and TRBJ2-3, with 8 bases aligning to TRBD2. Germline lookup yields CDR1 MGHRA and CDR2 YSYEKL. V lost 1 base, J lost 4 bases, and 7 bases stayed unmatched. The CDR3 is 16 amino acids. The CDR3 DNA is TGCGCCAGCAGCCAAGTAAGCGGGAGAAGGTCAGATACGCAGTATTTT. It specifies CASSQVSGRRSDTQYF.

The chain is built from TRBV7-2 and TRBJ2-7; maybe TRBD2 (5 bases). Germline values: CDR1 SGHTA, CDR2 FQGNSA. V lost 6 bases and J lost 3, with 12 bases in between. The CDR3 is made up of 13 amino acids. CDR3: CASRMRVGYEQYF. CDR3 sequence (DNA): TGTGCCAGCAGGATGAGGGTGGGCTACGAGCAGTACTTC. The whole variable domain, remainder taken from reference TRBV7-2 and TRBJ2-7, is GAGVSQSPSNKVTEKGKDVELRCDPISGHTALYWYRQSLGQGLEFLIYFQGNSAPDKSGLPSDRFSAERTGGSVSTLTIQRTQQEDSAVYLCASRMRVGYEQYFGPGTRLTVT.

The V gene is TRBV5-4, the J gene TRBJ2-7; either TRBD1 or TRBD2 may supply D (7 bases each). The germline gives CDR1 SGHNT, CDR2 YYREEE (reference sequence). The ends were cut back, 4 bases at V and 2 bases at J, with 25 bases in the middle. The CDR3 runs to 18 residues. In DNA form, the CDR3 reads TGTGCCAGCAGCAACCCGCGGACAGGAAGGCGGGGGACCTACGAGCAGTACTTC. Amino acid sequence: CASSNPRTGRRGTYEQYF.

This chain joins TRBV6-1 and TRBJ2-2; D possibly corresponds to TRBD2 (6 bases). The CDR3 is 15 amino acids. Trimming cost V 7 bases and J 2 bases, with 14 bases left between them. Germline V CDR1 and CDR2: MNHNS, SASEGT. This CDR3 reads CASKLASVNTGELFF. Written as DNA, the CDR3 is TGTGCCAGCAAACTGGCTAGCGTAAACACCGGGGAGCTGTTTTTT.

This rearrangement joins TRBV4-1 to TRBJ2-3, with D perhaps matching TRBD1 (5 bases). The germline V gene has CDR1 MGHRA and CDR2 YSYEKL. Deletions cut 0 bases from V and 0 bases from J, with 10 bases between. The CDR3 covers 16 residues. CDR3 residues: CASSQDPGISTDTQYF. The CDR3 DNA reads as TGCGCCAGCAGCCAAGATCCAGGGATCAGCACAGATACGCAGTATTTT.

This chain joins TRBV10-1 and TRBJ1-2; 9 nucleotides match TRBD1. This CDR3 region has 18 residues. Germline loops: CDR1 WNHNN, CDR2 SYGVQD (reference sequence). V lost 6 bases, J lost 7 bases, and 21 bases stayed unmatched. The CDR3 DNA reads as TGCGCCAGCAGACCACGGACAGGGGCCGGAATCTGGATTAGTGGCTACACCTTC. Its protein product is CASRPRTGAGIWISGYTF.

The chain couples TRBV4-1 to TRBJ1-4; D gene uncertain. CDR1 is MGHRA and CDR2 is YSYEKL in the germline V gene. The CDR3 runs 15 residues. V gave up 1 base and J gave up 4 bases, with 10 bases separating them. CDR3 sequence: CASSQVWQSNEKLFF. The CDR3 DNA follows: TGCGCCAGCAGCCAAGTGTGGCAGAGTAATGAAAAACTGTTTTTT.